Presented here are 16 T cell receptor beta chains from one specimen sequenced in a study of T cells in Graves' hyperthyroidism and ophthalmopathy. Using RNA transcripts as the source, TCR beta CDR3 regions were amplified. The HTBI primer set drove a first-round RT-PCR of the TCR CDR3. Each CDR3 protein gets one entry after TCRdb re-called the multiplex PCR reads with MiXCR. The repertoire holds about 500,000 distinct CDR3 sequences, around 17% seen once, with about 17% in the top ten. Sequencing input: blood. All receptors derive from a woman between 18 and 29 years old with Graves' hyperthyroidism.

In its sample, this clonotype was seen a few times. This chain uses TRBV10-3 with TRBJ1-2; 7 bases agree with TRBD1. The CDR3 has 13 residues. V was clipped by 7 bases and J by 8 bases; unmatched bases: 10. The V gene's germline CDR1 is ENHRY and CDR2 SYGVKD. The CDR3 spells CAITDRVVSGYTF. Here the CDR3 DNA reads TGTGCCATCACTGACAGGGTCGTGAGCGGCTACACCTTC.

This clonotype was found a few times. DNA of the CDR3: TGTGCCAGCAGCTTGGGGGTACCGGGCCCACAGGAAGAGACCCAGTACTTC. As protein: CASSLGVPGPQEETQYF. The chain links TRBV5-6 to TRBJ2-5; perhaps TRBD1 as D (5 bases). The CDR3 contains 17 residues. The V gene lost 0 bases and the J gene lost 3 bases, with 18 bases spanning the gap. Per germline, CDR1 SGHDT and CDR2 YYEEEE.

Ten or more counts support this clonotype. Here the CDR3 DNA reads TGTGCCACCAGTGATTTAGACAGGTCCTATGGCTACACCTTC. It specifies CATSDLDRSYGYTF. This chain joins TRBV24-1 and TRBJ1-2; D perhaps matches TRBD1 (6 bases). Germline V gives CDR1 KGHDR, CDR2 SFDVKD. The CDR3 has 14 residues. Trimming took off 1 base at V and 4 bases at J, with 9 bases between the two ends.

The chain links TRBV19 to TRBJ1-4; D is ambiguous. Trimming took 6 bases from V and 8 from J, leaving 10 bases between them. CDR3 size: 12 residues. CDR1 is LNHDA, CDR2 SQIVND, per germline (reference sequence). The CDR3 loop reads CASRAGGEKLFF. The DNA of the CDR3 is TGTGCCAGTAGGGCGGGAGGAGAAAAACTGTTTTTT.

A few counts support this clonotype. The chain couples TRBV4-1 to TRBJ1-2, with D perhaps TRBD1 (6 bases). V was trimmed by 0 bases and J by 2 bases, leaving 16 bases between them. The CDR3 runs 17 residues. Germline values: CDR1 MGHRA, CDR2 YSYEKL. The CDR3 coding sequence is TGCGCCAGCAGCCAAGATATGCACAGGGCGTCGAACTATGGCTACACCTTC. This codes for CASSQDMHRASNYGYTF.

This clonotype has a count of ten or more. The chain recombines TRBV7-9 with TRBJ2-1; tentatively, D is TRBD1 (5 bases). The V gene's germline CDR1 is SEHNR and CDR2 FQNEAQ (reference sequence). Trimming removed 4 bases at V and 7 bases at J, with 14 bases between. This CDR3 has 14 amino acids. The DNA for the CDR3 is TGTGCCAGCAGCTCCTCCCAATCAGGGAATGAGCAGTTCTTC. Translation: CASSSSQSGNEQFF. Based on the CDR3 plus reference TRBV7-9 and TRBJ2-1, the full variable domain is DTGVSQNPRHKITKRGQNVTFRCDPISEHNRLYWYRQTLGQGPEFLTYFQNEAQLEKSRLLSDRFSAERPKGSFSTLEIQRTEQGDSAMYLCASSSSQSGNEQFFGPGTRLTVL.

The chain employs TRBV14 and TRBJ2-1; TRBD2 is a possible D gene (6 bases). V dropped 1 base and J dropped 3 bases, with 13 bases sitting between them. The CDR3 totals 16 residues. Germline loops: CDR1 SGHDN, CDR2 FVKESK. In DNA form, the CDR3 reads TGTGCCAGCAGCCAAGTGTGGACTACAAACTACAATGAGCAGTTCTTC. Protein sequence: CASSQVWTTNYNEQFF.

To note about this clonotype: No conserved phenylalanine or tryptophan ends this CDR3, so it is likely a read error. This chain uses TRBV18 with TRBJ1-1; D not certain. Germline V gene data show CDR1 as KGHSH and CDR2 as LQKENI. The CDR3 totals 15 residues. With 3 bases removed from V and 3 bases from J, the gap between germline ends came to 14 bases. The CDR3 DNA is TGTGCCAGCTCACCCAGCATTACTGGGGACACTGAAGCTTTCCTT. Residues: CASSPSITGDTEAFL.

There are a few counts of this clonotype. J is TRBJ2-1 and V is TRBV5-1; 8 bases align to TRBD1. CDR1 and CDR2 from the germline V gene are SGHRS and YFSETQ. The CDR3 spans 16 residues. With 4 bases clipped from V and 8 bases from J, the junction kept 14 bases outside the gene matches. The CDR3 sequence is CASSQPMDRAGDEQFF. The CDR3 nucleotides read TGCGCCAGCAGCCAACCTATGGACAGGGCCGGCGATGAGCAGTTCTTC.

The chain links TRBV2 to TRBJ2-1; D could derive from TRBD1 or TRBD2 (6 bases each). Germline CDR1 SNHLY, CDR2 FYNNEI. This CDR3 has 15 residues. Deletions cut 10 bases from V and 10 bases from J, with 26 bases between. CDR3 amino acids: CATRDVGGRNGEQFF. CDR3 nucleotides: TGTGCCACCCGTGATGTCGGGGGCCGGAATGGAGAGCAGTTCTTC.

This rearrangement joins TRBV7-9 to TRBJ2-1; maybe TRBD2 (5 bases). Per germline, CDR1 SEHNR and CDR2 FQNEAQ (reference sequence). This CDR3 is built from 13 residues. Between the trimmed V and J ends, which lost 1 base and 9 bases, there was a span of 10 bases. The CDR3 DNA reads TGTGCCAGCAGCTTAGATGTGGGGAGTGAGCAGTTCTTC. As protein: CASSLDVGSEQFF.

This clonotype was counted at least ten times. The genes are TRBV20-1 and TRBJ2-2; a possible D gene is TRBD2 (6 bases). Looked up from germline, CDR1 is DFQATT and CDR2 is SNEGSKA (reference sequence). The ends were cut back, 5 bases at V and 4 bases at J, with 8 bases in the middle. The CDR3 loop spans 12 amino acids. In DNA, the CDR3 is TGCAGTGCTTGGGACTTCACCGGGGAGCTGTTTTTT. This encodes CSAWDFTGELFF.

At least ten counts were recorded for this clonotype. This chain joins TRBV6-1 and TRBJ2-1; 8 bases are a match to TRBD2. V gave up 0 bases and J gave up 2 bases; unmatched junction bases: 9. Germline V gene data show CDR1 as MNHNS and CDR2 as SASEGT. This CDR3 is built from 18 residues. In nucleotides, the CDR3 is TGTGCCAGCAGTGAAGCGGTAAGGAGCGGGAGAACCTACAATGAGCAGTTCTTC. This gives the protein CASSEAVRSGRTYNEQFF.

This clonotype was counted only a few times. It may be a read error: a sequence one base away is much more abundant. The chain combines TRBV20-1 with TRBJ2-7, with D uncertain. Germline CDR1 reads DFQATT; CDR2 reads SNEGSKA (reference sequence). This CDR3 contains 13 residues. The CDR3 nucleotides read TGCAGTGCCGAACTCGACGGATCCTACGAGCGGTACTTC. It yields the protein CSAELDGSYERYF.

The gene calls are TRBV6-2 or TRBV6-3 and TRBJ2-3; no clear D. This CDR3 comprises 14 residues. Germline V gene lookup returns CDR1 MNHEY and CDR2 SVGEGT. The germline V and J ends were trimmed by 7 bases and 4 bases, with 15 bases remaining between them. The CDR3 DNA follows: TGTGCCAGCAACCCGGCGGTTGGGTCAGATACGCAGTATTTT. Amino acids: CASNPAVGSDTQYF.

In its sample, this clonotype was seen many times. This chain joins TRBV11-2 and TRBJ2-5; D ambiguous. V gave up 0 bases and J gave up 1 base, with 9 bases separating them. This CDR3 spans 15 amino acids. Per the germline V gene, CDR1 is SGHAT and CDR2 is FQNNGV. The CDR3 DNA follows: TGTGCCAGCAGCTTAGATCTTCGGACCCAAGAGACCCAGTACTTC. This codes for CASSLDLRTQETQYF.